What follows are 13 T cell receptor beta chains derived from one specimen sequenced in a study of T cell repertoires in urothelial bladder cancer. The assay was immunoSEQ multiplex PCR, and TCRdb's table has in-frame clones only and misses some. Of a few thousand clones listed, under 80% are singletons. The specimen was tumor-infiltrating cells from bladder cancer. These receptors were obtained from a human donor with urothelial carcinoma.

This rearrangement joins TRBV6-1 to TRBJ2-6; D possibly corresponds to TRBD1 (5 bases). V lost 2 bases to trimming and J lost 11 bases, with 16 bases between them. Germline V gene data show CDR1 as MNHNS and CDR2 as SASEGT. CDR3 length equals 15 residues. CDR3 coding DNA: TGTGCCAGCAGTGAAAATATAGGGGCAGGTTACGTCCTGACTTTC. Its protein is CASSENIGAGYVLTF.

The V call is TRBV6-6, the J call TRBJ2-7; D might be TRBD1 or TRBD2, each matching 5 bases. The CDR3 runs to 12 residues. The germline V gene encodes CDR1 MNHNY and CDR2 SVGAGI (reference sequence). Trimming stripped 7 bases from V and 0 bases from J, with 7 bases between. CDR3 sequence reads: CASKGTSYEQYF. CDR3 nucleotide sequence: TGTGCCAGCAAGGGGACCTCCTACGAGCAGTACTTC.

This chain joins TRBV7-9 and TRBJ2-2; D gene unclear. The CDR3 spans 10 residues. In germline, CDR1 is SEHNR, CDR2 FQNEAQ (reference sequence). V gave up 10 bases and J gave up 6 bases, with 6 bases separating them. CDR3 residues: CATPPGELFF. The CDR3 DNA follows: TGTGCCACCCCTCCCGGGGAGCTGTTTTTT.

The chain carries TRBV6-5 and TRBJ1-2, with 7 bases lining up with TRBD1. The length of the CDR3 is 15 residues. Germline lookup yields CDR1 MNHEY and CDR2 SVGAGI. Trimming removed 0 bases from V and 2 bases from J; junction bases left unmatched: 3. The CDR3 DNA reads TGTGCCAGCAGTTACTCGAGGGACAGCAACTATGGCTACACCTTC. Translated, it gives CASSYSRDSNYGYTF.

The chain joins TRBV7-2 to TRBJ2-7; TRBD2 is a possible D gene (5 bases). The V gene's germline CDR1 is SGHTA and CDR2 FQGNSA. The length of the CDR3 is 13 residues. Trimming cost V 5 bases and J 1 base, with 9 bases left between them. The CDR3 nucleotides are TGTGCCAGCAGCCTGGACTTTTCCTACGAGCAGTACTTC. This translates into CASSLDFSYEQYF. The full variable domain, completed using reference TRBV7-2 and TRBJ2-7, is GAGVSQSPSNKVTEKGKDVELRCDPISGHTALYWYRQSLGQGLEFLIYFQGNSAPDKSGLPSDRFSAERTGGSVSTLTIQRTQQEDSAVYLCASSLDFSYEQYFGPGTRLTVT.

The chain uses TRBV5-1 and TRBJ2-5, with 7 bases matching TRBD1. Germline CDR1 is SGHRS and CDR2 is YFSETQ. Trimming removed 2 bases from V and 1 base from J; junction bases left unmatched: 5. The CDR3 is 15 amino acids. The CDR3 nucleotides are TGCGCCAGCAGCTTTCTTGGGGACAGCCAAGAGACCCAGTACTTC. It yields the protein CASSFLGDSQETQYF.

The chain links TRBV11-3 to TRBJ1-6; D is ambiguous. CDR1 and CDR2 from the germline V gene are SGHNT and YENEEA. V was trimmed by 1 base and J by 18 bases, leaving 16 bases between them. The CDR3 has 13 residues. CDR3 DNA: TGTGCCAGCAGCTTAGCCCCGGGGAGGAATACCCACTTT. Translating it yields CASSLAPGRNTHF.

This clone was seen only a few times. This chain links TRBV19 with TRBJ1-1, with 7 bases that match TRBD1. Unmatched junction bases numbered 2, after V lost 9 bases and J lost 4 bases. The CDR3 is made up of 11 amino acids. CDR1 LNHDA and CDR2 SQIVND come from the germline V gene (reference sequence). The CDR3 region is CASTGATEAFF. DNA for the CDR3: TGTGCCAGCACAGGGGCCACTGAAGCTTTCTTT.

The V and J genes are TRBV5-1 and TRBJ2-1, with 8 bases lining up with TRBD1. Germline trimming cut 1 base from V and 4 bases from J; bases unmatched to any gene: 4. The CDR3 runs to 15 residues. In germline, CDR1 is SGHRS, CDR2 YFSETQ. CDR3 residues: CASSLRQGAYNEQFF. For the CDR3, the DNA is TGCGCCAGCAGCTTGCGGCAGGGGGCGTACAATGAGCAGTTCTTC.

This chain links TRBV4-1 with TRBJ2-7; 9 nucleotides agree with TRBD2. The CDR3 has 19 residues. Trimming took 0 bases from V and 5 from J; bases not matched to a gene: 17. Germline V gene sequence: CDR1 MGHRA, CDR2 YSYEKL. The chain's CDR3 is CASSQDPRRLSGSVDEQYF. The CDR3 nucleotides are TGCGCCAGCAGCCAAGACCCCCGGAGGCTTAGCGGGAGTGTCGACGAGCAGTACTTC.

This chain uses TRBV5-1 with TRBJ2-6; 9 positions match TRBD1. The CDR3 loop spans 17 amino acids. V lost 4 bases and J lost 0; bases outside the gene matches: 5. Germline assignment: CDR1 SGHRS and CDR2 YFSETQ. CDR3 in amino acids: CASSNRGPYSGANVLTF. Here the CDR3 DNA reads TGCGCCAGCAGCAACAGGGGGCCTTACTCTGGGGCCAACGTCCTGACTTTC.

The J gene is TRBJ2-7, the V gene TRBV7-6; 8 bases are a match to TRBD1. The CDR3 extends over 14 amino acids. The V gene's germline CDR1 is SGHVS and CDR2 FNYEAQ. V shed 5 bases, J shed 2 bases, and the junction held 5 bases outside the gene matches. The CDR3 DNA reads TGTGCCAGCAGCCCTTCGACAGGGGCCTACGAGCAGTACTTC. Translation: CASSPSTGAYEQYF.

The chain combines TRBV19 with TRBJ1-4, with a weak D call TRBD1 (5 bases). With 5 bases removed from V and 0 bases from J, the gap between germline ends came to 13 bases. This CDR3 contains 16 residues. Germline V CDR1 and CDR2: LNHDA, SQIVND (reference sequence). The CDR3 region has the DNA TGTGCCAGTAGTCCTGGGACCGAGGCAACTAATGAAAAACTGTTTTTT. Translated, it gives CASSPGTEATNEKLFF.